One and the same sample provided the 3 T cell receptor gamma chains below, sequenced in a study of gamma-delta T cells after stem cell transplantation. TCRdb re-called the RT-PCR reads via CATT. The sample carries about 2,000 gamma-chain clones, approximately 6.6% recorded once. Input material: gamma-delta T cells. These receptors were obtained from a human donor. It is not recorded whose cells these are; they may come from a transplant donor.

In its sample, this clone is large. Distinct nucleotide sequences in the sample also encode this CDR3. The V call is TRGV9, the J call TRGJ1 or TRGJ2. The J gene, left out of TCRdb, was set here by checking the DNA against germline. The V gene end was trimmed by 8 bases and the J gene end by 5 bases; junction bases not matched to a gene: 9. The CDR3 covers 12 residues. Germline loops: CDR1 GITISATS, CDR2 ISYDGTV (reference sequence). CDR3 in DNA: TGTGCCTTGTTGGATTCTAATTATAAGAAACTCTTT. It specifies CALLDSNYKKLF.

About this clone itself: The amino acid sequence in TCRdb belongs to a much larger clone and departs from this DNA's translation at residue 6, likely a sequencing read error; the sequence shown is translated from the DNA. This chain connects TRGV9 to TRGJP. TCRdb offers no J gene call, so here the DNA was matched to germline to obtain one. Germline CDR1 is GITISATS and CDR2 is ISYDGTV (reference sequence). This CDR3 is built from 17 residues. The V and J ends lost 1 base and 4 bases, in that order; junction bases with no gene match: 4. The CDR3 DNA sequence: TGTGCCTTGTGGGAGGTATTTCAAGAGTTGGGCAAAAAAATCAAGGTATTT. It translates to CALWEVFQELGKKIKVF.

This clone was seen a few times. The V gene call is TRGV9, and the J gene call is absent. Germline lookup yields CDR1 GITISATS and CDR2 ISYDGTV (reference sequence). There are 15 residues in the CDR3. The CDR3 DNA is TGTGCCTTGTGGGAGGTGTTAAATGATAATTATAACAAACTATTT. Its protein is CALWEVLNDNYNKLF.